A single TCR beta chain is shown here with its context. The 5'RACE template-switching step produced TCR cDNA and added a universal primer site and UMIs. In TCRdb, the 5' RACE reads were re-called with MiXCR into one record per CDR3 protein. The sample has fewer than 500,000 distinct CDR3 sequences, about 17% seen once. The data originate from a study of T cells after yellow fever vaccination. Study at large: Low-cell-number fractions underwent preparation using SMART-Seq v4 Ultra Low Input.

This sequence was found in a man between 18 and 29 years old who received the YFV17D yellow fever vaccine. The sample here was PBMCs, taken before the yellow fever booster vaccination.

The CDR3 DNA reads TGTGCCAGCAGCCAAATAGCGGATAGCACAGATACGCAGTATTTT. Translated: CASSQIADSTDTQYF. The rearrangement links TRBV7-6 to TRBJ2-3, with D possibly being TRBD2 (6 bases). The CDR3 consists of 15 residues. The V end was cut by 5 bases, the J end by 0 bases, with 12 bases between. Germline V CDR1 and CDR2: SGHVS, FNYEAQ.